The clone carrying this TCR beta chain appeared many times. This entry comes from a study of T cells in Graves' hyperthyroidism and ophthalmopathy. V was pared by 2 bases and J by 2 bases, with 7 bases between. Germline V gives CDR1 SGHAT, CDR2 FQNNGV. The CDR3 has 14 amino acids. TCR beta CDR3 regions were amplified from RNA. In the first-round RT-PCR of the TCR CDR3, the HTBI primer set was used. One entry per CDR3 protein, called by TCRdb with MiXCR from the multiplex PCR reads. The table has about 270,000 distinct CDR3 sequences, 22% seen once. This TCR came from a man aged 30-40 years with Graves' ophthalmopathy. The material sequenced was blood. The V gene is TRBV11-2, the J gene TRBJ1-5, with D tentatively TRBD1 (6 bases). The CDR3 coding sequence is TGTGCCAGCAGCTTATCAGGGGGCAATCAGCCCCAGCATTTT. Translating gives CASSLSGGNQPQHF.